This T cell receptor beta chain was found in a study of blood T cell repertoires in COVID-19. For the study at large: Samples came from the United States, Italy and Spain, spanning acute and convalescent COVID-19. PBMCs, B-cell-depleted T cells, or T cells were the source of the cDNA or gDNA that made up the material.

CDR3 length: 16 amino acids. V was trimmed by 5 bases and J by 0 bases, leaving 17 bases between them. The germline CDR1 and CDR2 sequences are SGHAT and FQNNGV. Per the study methods: Amplification with reference gene primers provided the estimates of nucleated cell counts. Using immunoSEQ multiplex PCR, the repertoire was profiled, and TCRdb retains in-frame clones only, with some absent. For V, J and clone size, that table is used; D and trimming come from the DNA. The repertoire includes roughly 570,000 clones, roughly nine tenths of them detected once, and roughly 7.4% sits in the top ten. The sample taken for sequencing was peripheral blood. The TCR originated in a woman between 45 and 65 years old with COVID-19, enrolled during active disease. This chain joins TRBV11-2 and TRBJ2-7; tentative D call: TRBD1 (6 bases). This CDR3 is CASSAPRDKISYEQYF. CDR3 coding DNA: TGTGCCAGCAGCGCCCCCCGGGACAAAATCTCCTACGAGCAGTACTTC.